What follows describes a single T cell receptor (beta chain). What it recognizes is unknown. Trimming left V 2 bases short and J 8 bases short, with 12 bases between. The length of the CDR3 is 13 residues. The germline V gene encodes CDR1 SSHAT and CDR2 FNYEAQ (reference sequence). This sample was included in a study of cytomegalovirus exposure and HLA in healthy donors. Notes on the study in general: Among TCR beta chains of equal frequency, HLA-associated ones were more clonally expanded in a later analysis.

It was with 60 Vbeta and 13 Jbeta primers that the PCR ran. Profiled with immunoSEQ multiplex PCR; TCRdb holds only in-frame clones, not every one. The data contain about 110,000 clones, just under 75% of them seen just once; the ten biggest clones take up roughly 2.6%. J is TRBJ1-2 and V is TRBV7-7; the D is unclear. The clonotype comes from a man over 45 in good health and CMV-seropositive. The sample consisted of PBMCs. The CDR3: CASSLKIVRGYTF. CDR3 DNA sequence: TGTGCCAGCAGCTTAAAAATTGTCAGAGGCTACACCTTC. The full variable domain, completed using reference TRBV7-7 and TRBJ1-2, is GAGVSQSPRYKVTKRGQDVTLRCDPISSHATLYWYQQALGQGPEFLTYFNYEAQPDKSGLPSDRFSAERPEGSISTLTIQRTEQRDSAMYRCASSLKIVRGYTFGSGTRLTVV.